This T cell receptor (beta chain) emerged from a study of blood T cells in healthy people across ages (dated by TCRdb to the mid-2010s). About the full investigation: Template switching captured roughly one uniquely barcoded TCR beta cDNA molecule per two T cells in model experiments. For two donors (one aged 18 to 30 and one aged 80 or older), the study analyzed two additional independent replicas of 1 million unique cDNA reads from the same blood draw. The donors were split into four age groups: young (average 16 years), middle-aged (nearly 40), aged (roughly 68) and long-lived (about 74). To track age-related changes in TCR beta repertoire diversity, the study relied on deep sequencing normalized with unique cDNA molecular identifiers. To avoid experimental bias, donors of different ages were spread randomly across the sequencing lanes. The full study reports these points: Since profiling was done on bulk unsorted PBMCs, naive and antigen-experienced compartments could not be conclusively compared. The CMV infection status of donors was not known, potentially confounding age-related changes in expanded clonotypes. A strong correlation was found between observed TCR beta diversity and the percentage of naive T cells measured by flow cytometry. The long-lived group showed more naive CD4+ T cells, fewer expanded clones and increased TCR diversity than the aged group, suggesting age selection. As age increased, observed TCR beta diversity per million T cells dropped in a roughly linear way, and a significant reduction was already evident by age 40. Estimates of total diversity based on one million sequenced T cells were considered lower bounds and underestimates.

V and J lose 8 bases and 4 bases, and a span of 14 bases separates them. The germline V gene yields SQVTM for CDR1 and ANQGSEA for CDR2. The CDR3 holds 12 amino acids from the cysteine to the phenylalanine. Only the CDR3 region is kept as DNA, spanning 36 bases read in frame from base 1. The roughly 37 donors, aged about 6 to 95 years, were systemically healthy Caucasian individuals from Russia. Around 10 milliliters of peripheral blood were collected from each donor into EDTA-treated Vacutainer tubes. Ficoll-Paque density-gradient centrifugation was used to isolate PBMCs, with at least 7 million per sample. Trizol reagent was used to extract total RNA from PBMCs, with at least 6 micrograms per sample. The percentages of naive CD45RAhigh/CD27high T cells were determined by flow cytometry on a PBMC aliquot from every donor. Concerning this clonotype: No antigen is known for it. No much larger clone exists at a distance of one base, and base qualities are not known.

The library was made by 5' RACE. Instrument on record: Illumina HiSeq 2500. A second PCR of about 7 to 12 cycles was run with a J-beta primer mix and a sample-barcoded 5' primer. Each TCR beta cDNA molecule received a unique molecular identifier from a template-switch 5' adaptor carrying 12 random nucleotides. At least 3 million CDR3-containing paired-end reads were obtained from each sample. First-strand cDNA was synthesized from all RNA with the Mint cDNA synthesis kit, primed by a TRBC-specific oligonucleotide. All cDNA was treated with uracil-DNA glycosylase and then went through a first 18-cycle PCR with the universal primers M1SS and BC2_uni_R. The paper's data handling went like this. Normalization of each sample was performed by random selection of 1 million high-quality reads, each carrying a distinct molecular identifier. Instead of being binned into consensus sequences, reads that shared molecular identifiers were thrown out. CDR3 identification, clonotype clustering and error correction used MiTCR with a Q25 quality threshold and the strictest error-elimination algorithm. A nonparametric unseen species model with Euler transformation was used to estimate lower-bound total TCR beta diversity. Starting from the raw public reads, TCRdb applied fastp trimming at Q25, assembled clones with MiXCR and retained in-frame beta chains. Under each unique CDR3 protein, matching rows form one entry showing the most common genes and DNA. The V and J calls reflect TCRdb's pipeline rather than the authors' work. The sample yields some 790,000 distinct CDR3 sequences; around 28% were counted once. The ten largest clonotypes hold roughly a sixth of the sample.

The rearrangement combines TRBV29-1 with TRBJ1-1; a tentative D call is TRBD1 (5 bases match). Material: blood. This receptor was obtained from a woman over 75 in good health. In nucleotides, the sequence is TGCAGCCCGAGTCCAGGGAGCACTGAAGCTTTCTTT. It encodes CSPSPGSTEAFF.